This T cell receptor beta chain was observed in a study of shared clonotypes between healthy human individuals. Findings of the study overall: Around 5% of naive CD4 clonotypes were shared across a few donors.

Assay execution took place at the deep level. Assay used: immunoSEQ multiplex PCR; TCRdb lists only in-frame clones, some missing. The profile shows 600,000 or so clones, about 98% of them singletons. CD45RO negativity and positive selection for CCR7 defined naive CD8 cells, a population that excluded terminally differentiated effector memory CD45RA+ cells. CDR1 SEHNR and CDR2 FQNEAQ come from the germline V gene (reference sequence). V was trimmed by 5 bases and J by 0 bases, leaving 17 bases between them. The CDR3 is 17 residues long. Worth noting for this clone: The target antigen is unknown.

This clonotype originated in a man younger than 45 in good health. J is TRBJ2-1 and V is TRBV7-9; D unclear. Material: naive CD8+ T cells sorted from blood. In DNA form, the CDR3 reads TGTGCCAGCAGCGCATCCCACGCCTCGGGCTCCTACAATGAGCAGTTCTTC. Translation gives CASSASHASGSYNEQFF.